A single sample is the source of the 4 T cell receptor beta chains below, sequenced in a study of blood T cell repertoires in COVID-19. Only in-frame clones appear in the TCRdb table, and some are missing; sequencing was by immunoSEQ multiplex PCR. This table holds under 300,000 clones, roughly 84% found once. The sample consisted of peripheral blood. The receptor set was obtained from a woman aged 40 to 50 with active or convalescent COVID-19.

In DNA form, the CDR3 reads TGTGCCAGCTCAATATCGGGACAGGGCCGTTCACCCCTCCACTTT. It codes for CASSISGQGRSPLHF. The genes are TRBV18 and TRBJ1-6; 9 bases align to TRBD1. The CDR3 length is 15 residues. Germline V gene data show CDR1 as KGHSH and CDR2 as LQKENI. V gave up 5 bases and J gave up 9 bases; unmatched junction bases: 8.

The chain has TRBV7-9 and TRBJ2-1; D uncertain. Trimming removed 7 bases from V and 3 bases from J, with 7 bases in between. This CDR3 is built from 12 residues. Germline V gives CDR1 SEHNR, CDR2 FQNEAQ (reference sequence). The CDR3 spells CASTPYYNEQFF. The CDR3 DNA reads as TGTGCCAGCACCCCGTACTACAATGAGCAGTTCTTC.

The J gene is TRBJ1-3, the V gene TRBV6-5; the D is unclear. V gave up 7 bases and J gave up 1 base, with 14 bases separating them. The V gene's germline CDR1 is MNHEY and CDR2 SVGAGI. The CDR3 totals 15 residues. For the CDR3, the DNA is TGTGCCAGCAATTCTAACGGCGGGTCTGGAAACACCATATATTTT. Its translation is CASNSNGGSGNTIYF.

In its sample, this clone was seen once. This chain links TRBV28 with TRBJ1-2; D remains ambiguous. V lost 3 bases and J lost 2, with 7 bases in between. CDR1 and CDR2 from the germline V gene are MDHEN and SYDVKM. The CDR3 totals 13 residues. CDR3 residues: CASSFSGNYGYTF. The CDR3 bases are TGTGCCAGCAGTTTTTCGGGGAACTATGGCTACACCTTC.